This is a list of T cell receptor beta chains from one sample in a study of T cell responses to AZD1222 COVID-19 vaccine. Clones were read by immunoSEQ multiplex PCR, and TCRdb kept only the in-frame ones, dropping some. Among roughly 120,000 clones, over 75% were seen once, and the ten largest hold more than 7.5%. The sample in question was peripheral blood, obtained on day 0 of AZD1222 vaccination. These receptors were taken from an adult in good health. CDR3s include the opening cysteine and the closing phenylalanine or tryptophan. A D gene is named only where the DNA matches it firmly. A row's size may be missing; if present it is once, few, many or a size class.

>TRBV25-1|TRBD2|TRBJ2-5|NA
CASSDQRGQETQYF
TGTGCCAGCAGTGACCAGCGGGGCCAAGAGACCCAGTACTTC
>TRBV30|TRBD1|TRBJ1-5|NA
CAWNLGQGNQPQHF
TGTGCCTGGAATCTGGGACAGGGAAATCAGCCCCAGCATTTT
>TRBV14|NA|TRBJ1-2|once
CASSPGQHYGYTF
TGTGCCAGCAGCCCAGGACAGCACTATGGCTACACCTTC
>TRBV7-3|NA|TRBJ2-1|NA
CASSLTFSGGNEQFF
TGTGCCAGCAGCTTAACGTTTTCTGGGGGCAATGAGCAGTTCTTC
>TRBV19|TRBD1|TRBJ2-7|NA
CASSATGTGSGEQYF
TGTGCCAGTAGTGCAACCGGGACAGGGAGTGGGGAGCAGTACTTC
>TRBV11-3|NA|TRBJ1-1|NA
CASSLDWGRVNTEAFF
TGTGCCAGCAGCTTAGATTGGGGAAGGGTGAACACTGAAGCTTTCTTT
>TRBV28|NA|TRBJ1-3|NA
CASTRGGNGNTIYF
TGTGCCAGCACCCGAGGGGGGAACGGAAACACCATATATTTT
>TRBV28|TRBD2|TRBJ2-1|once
CASSYIAGPRFEQFF
TGTGCCAGCAGTTACATAGCGGGGCCCCGGTTTGAGCAGTTCTTC
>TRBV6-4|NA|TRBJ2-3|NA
CASSDAVTDTQYF
TGTGCCAGCAGTGACGCGGTCACAGATACGCAGTATTTT
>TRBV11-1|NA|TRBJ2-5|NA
CASSLAMDSMGNQETQYF
TGTGCCAGCAGCTTAGCAATGGACAGTATGGGCAATCAAGAGACCCAGTACTTC
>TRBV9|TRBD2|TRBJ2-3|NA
CASSGGLAGVVDTQYF
TGTGCCAGCAGCGGAGGACTAGCGGGAGTTGTAGATACGCAGTATTTT
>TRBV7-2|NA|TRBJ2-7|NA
CASSRPTISSYEQYF
TGTGCCAGCAGCCGGCCAACTATTAGCTCCTACGAGCAGTACTTC
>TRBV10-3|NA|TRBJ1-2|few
CAISEESQGWGYTF
TGTGCCATCAGTGAGGAATCCCAAGGATGGGGCTACACCTTC
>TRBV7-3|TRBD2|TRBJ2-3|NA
CASSSSGGFTDTQYF
TGTGCCAGCAGCTCTAGCGGGGGTTTCACAGATACGCAGTATTTT
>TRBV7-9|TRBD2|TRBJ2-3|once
CASRRTSGRLDTQYF
TGTGCCAGCAGGAGGACTAGCGGCCGCCTGGATACGCAGTATTTT
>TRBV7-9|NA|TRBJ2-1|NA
CASDQGGGSYNEQFF
TGTGCCAGCGACCAGGGAGGGGGCTCCTACAATGAGCAGTTCTTC
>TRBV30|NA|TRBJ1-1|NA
CASGTLGAFF
TGTGCCTCTGGGACTCTCGGCGCTTTCTTT
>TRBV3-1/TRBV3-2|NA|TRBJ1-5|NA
CASSQETGSNQPQHF
TGTGCCAGCAGCCAAGAGACGGGTAGCAATCAGCCCCAGCATTTT
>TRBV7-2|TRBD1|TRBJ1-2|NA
CASSSTRDRGYGYTF
TGTGCCAGCAGCTCTACCCGGGACAGGGGTTATGGCTACACCTTC
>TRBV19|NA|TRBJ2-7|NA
CASKPSHSSYEQYF
TGTGCCAGTAAACCCTCGCACAGCTCCTACGAGCAGTACTTC
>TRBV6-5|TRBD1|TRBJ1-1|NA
CASIRTGSEAFF
TGTGCCAGCATCAGGACAGGGTCTGAAGCTTTCTTT
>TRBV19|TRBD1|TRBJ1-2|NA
CASTLIRTGPHGYTF
TGTGCCAGTACCTTGATTCGGACAGGGCCCCATGGCTACACCTTC
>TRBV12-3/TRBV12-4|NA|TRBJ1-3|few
CASSEENTIYF
TGTGCCAGCAGCGAGGAGAACACCATATATTTT
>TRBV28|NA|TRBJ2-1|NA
CASSTGGAASYNEQFF
TGTGCCAGCAGCACCGGTGGAGCGGCCTCCTACAATGAGCAGTTCTTC
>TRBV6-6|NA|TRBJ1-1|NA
CASRGEMNTEAFF
TGTGCCAGCAGAGGTGAAATGAACACTGAAGCTTTCTTT
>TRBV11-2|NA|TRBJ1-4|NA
CASSPLQGEKLFF
TGTGCCAGCAGCCCGCTCCAAGGCGAAAAACTGTTTTTT
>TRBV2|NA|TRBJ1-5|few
CASSVNFRWGLGSNQPQHF
TGTGCCAGCAGTGTAAACTTTAGATGGGGGCTAGGTAGCAATCAGCCCCAGCATTTT
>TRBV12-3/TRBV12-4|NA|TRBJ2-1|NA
CASRLGYNEQFF
TGTGCCAGCAGATTAGGGTACAATGAGCAGTTCTTC
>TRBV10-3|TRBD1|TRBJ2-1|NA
CAVQGGTGYYEQFF
TGTGCCGTACAGGGGGGCACAGGATACTATGAGCAGTTCTTC
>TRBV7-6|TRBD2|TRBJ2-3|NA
CASSAGGTDTQYF
TGTGCCAGCAGCGCGGGGGGCACAGATACGCAGTATTTT
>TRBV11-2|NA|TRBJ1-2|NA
CASSFNDGVEGYTF
TGTGCCAGCAGCTTTAATGACGGCGTTGAAGGCTACACCTTC
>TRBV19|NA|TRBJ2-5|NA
CASSISSGETQYF
TGTGCCAGTAGTATTTCATCTGGAGAGACCCAGTACTTC
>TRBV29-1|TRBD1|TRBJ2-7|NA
CSGRTGGGKSYF
TGCAGCGGGAGGACAGGGGGCGGTAAGTCGTACTTC
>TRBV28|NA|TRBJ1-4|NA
CASSLGTPNEKLFF
TGTGCCAGCAGTTTAGGGACACCGAATGAAAAACTGTTTTTT
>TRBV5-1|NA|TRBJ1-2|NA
CASSLRTVYGYTF
TGCGCCAGCAGCTTGAGGACTGTCTATGGCTACACCTTC
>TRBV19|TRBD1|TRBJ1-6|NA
CATVDRGNSPLHF
TGTGCCACCGTGGACAGGGGAAATTCACCCCTCCACTTT
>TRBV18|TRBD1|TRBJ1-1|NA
CASSEQGKSEAFF
TGTGCCAGCTCCGAACAGGGGAAGTCTGAAGCTTTCTTT
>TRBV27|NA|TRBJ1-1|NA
CASSYQTGPLPEAFF
TGTGCCAGCAGTTACCAGACAGGACCTCTGCCTGAAGCTTTCTTT
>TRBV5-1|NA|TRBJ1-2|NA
CASSLDRVNYGYTF
TGCGCCAGCAGCTTGGACAGAGTTAACTATGGCTACACCTTC
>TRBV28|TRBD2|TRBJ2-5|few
CASSPGLAGGPETQYF
TGTGCCAGCAGTCCGGGACTAGCGGGGGGGCCGGAGACCCAGTACTTC
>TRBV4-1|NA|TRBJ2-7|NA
CASSPSPVAIYEQYF
TGCGCCAGCAGCCCTAGTCCGGTGGCTATCTACGAGCAGTACTTC
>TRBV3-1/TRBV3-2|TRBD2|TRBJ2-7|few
CASSFGAGRGYEQYF
TGTGCCAGCAGCTTCGGGGCCGGGAGGGGTTACGAGCAGTACTTC
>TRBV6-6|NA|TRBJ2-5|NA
CASRGIGGLQETQYF
TGTGCCAGCAGGGGCATAGGCGGACTCCAAGAGACCCAGTACTTC
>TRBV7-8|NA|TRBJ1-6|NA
CASSLLVAPGSSPLHF
TGTGCCAGCAGCTTATTGGTCGCGCCCGGCTCGTCACCCCTCCACTTT
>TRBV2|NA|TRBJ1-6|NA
CASGPRGLSAVTLHF
TGTGCCAGCGGTCCCCGGGGGCTTAGTGCGGTCACCCTCCACTTT
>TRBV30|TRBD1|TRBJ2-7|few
CAWRDSRFYEQYF
TGTGCCTGGCGGGACAGCCGATTCTACGAGCAGTACTTC
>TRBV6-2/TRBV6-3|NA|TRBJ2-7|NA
CASSSLNRVTGEQYF
TGTGCCAGCAGTTCGTTAAACAGGGTAACGGGCGAGCAGTACTTC
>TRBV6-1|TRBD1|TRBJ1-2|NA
CASSLGDSLVSPF
TGTGCCAGCAGTTTGGGGGACAGTCTAGTTTCCCCATTC
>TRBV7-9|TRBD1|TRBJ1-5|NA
CASSLSMGTADNQPQHF
TGTGCCAGCAGCTTATCAATGGGGACAGCCGACAATCAGCCCCAGCATTTT
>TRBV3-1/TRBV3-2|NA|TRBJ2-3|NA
CASSQDVSASSTDTQYF
TGTGCCAGCAGCCAAGATGTGAGCGCTTCTAGCACAGATACGCAGTATTTT
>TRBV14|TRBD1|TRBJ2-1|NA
CASSTWTGELVDEQFF
TGTGCCAGCAGCACCTGGACAGGAGAGTTGGTCGATGAGCAGTTCTTC
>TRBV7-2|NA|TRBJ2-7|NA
CASSSTHYEQYF
TGTGCCAGCAGCTCAACCCACTACGAGCAGTACTTC
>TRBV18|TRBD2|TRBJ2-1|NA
CASSKLAGVALTYNEQFF
TGTGCCAGCTCAAAACTAGCGGGTGTAGCCTTGACCTACAATGAGCAGTTCTTC
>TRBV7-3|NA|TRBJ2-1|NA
CASSSNMGGYEQFF
TGTGCCAGCAGCTCGAACATGGGGGGCTATGAGCAGTTCTTC
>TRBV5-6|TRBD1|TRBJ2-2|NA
CASSVGTGGAGTGELFF
TGTGCCAGCAGCGTCGGGACAGGGGGCGCGGGCACCGGGGAGCTGTTTTTT
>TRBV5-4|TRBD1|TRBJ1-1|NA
CASRVTGMNTEAFF
TGTGCCAGCAGAGTGACAGGGATGAACACTGAAGCTTTCTTT
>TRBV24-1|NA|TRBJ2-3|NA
CATSDFRPDTQYF
TGTGCCACCAGTGATTTTCGTCCAGATACGCAGTATTTT